The 9 T cell receptor beta chains listed next were all sequenced from one sample in a study of cytomegalovirus exposure and HLA in healthy donors. PCR amplification relied on 60 Vbeta primers (plus 13 Jbeta primers). Only in-frame clones appear in the TCRdb table, and some are missing; sequencing was by immunoSEQ multiplex PCR. The table shows about 79,000 clones, with under 80% occurring only once. The sequenced sample was PBMCs. All receptors come from a woman aged 45 to 65 in good health and CMV-seropositive.

This clone was counted between two and nine times. The chain is built from TRBV20-1 and TRBJ2-7, with 7 bases that match TRBD2. The germline V gene encodes CDR1 DFQATT and CDR2 SNEGSKA (reference sequence). J lost 6 bases, V lost 5 bases, and 1 base had no gene match. This CDR3 has 10 residues. The CDR3 loop is CSAGGGEQYF. Written as DNA, the CDR3 is TGCAGTGCTGGGGGGGGCGAGCAGTACTTC.

The chain is built from TRBV5-1 and TRBJ1-1; D call uncertain. From germline, CDR1 is SGHRS and CDR2 YFSETQ. This CDR3 has 13 amino acids. Trimming pared 1 base from V and 2 bases from J, leaving 6 bases between. The CDR3 here is CASSLTANTEAFF. The CDR3 bases are TGCGCCAGCAGCTTGACAGCTAACACTGAAGCTTTCTTT.

V is TRBV9 and J is TRBJ2-3; 10 bases align to TRBD1. The CDR3 runs to 18 residues. The V gene's germline CDR1 is SGDLS and CDR2 YYNGEE. V gave up 2 bases and J gave up 4 bases; unmatched junction bases: 13. The CDR3, as DNA: TGTGCCAGCAGCGTTTGGGACCGGGACAGGGGTCGGGCAGATACGCAGTATTTT. Protein: CASSVWDRDRGRADTQYF.

Comment on this clone: One end of the junction does not line up with germline, which may come from a read error. This chain connects TRBV5-6 to TRBJ2-7, with a possible D match to TRBD1 (5 bases). The CDR3 contains 13 residues. Germline CDR1 and CDR2: SGHDT and YYEEEE. CDR3 bases: TGTACCAGCAGCCCTGACAGTAACTACGAGCAGTACTTC. The encoded protein is CTSSPDSNYEQYF.

The sample holds a few counts of this clone. V usage is TRBV7-2 and J usage is TRBJ2-6; no clear D gene. With 6 bases removed from V and 1 base from J, the gap between germline ends came to 10 bases. The CDR3 totals 15 residues. The germline gives CDR1 SGHTA, CDR2 FQGNSA. CDR3 bases: TGTGCCAGCAGACTGACTGGGTCTGGGGCCAACGTCCTGACTTTC. As protein: CASRLTGSGANVLTF.

This clone was picked up a small number of times. The rearrangement uses TRBV28 and TRBJ1-1, with no clear D. V lost 5 bases, J lost 2 bases, and 21 bases lay in between. Germline loops: CDR1 MDHEN, CDR2 SYDVKM. The CDR3 consists of 17 residues. CDR3 DNA: TGTGCCAGCAGTAATAGCGGTACAATATCTACCAACACTGAAGCTTTCTTT. As protein: CASSNSGTISTNTEAFF.

The chain joins TRBV9 to TRBJ2-7, with TRBD1 identical over 7 bases. The CDR3 is 17 amino acids. V dropped 4 bases and J dropped 1; count of bases not matched to a gene: 14. Germline V gene data show CDR1 as SGDLS and CDR2 as YYNGEE. CDR3 coding DNA: TGTGCCAGCAGCCCGGGACCGGGACAGATAATTTCCTACGAGCAGTACTTC. Translation gives CASSPGPGQIISYEQYF.

This clone has just a few counts. The chain has TRBV2 and TRBJ1-1, with D uncertain. Trimming took 5 bases from V and 1 from J, leaving 8 bases between them. Germline V gene lookup returns CDR1 SNHLY and CDR2 FYNNEI. The CDR3 sequence is 13 residues long. In nucleotides, the CDR3 is TGTGCCAGCAGTTTAGATCAGAACACTGAAGCTTTCTTT. Translated, it gives CASSLDQNTEAFF.

This chain uses TRBV27 with TRBJ1-1, with TRBD1 identical over 7 bases. Looked up from germline, CDR1 is MNHEY and CDR2 is SMNVEV (reference sequence). V lost 6 bases, J lost 0 bases, and 4 bases stayed unmatched. The CDR3 totals 14 residues. The CDR3 nucleotides are TGTGCCAGCAGCAAACAGGGGCTGAACACTGAAGCTTTCTTT. It encodes CASSKQGLNTEAFF.